This T cell receptor (beta chain) was captured in a study of T cell changes during pregnancy in multiple sclerosis (dated by TCRdb to about 2019). For context, the study as a whole: The study examined how the T cell repertoire changed over the course of pregnancy in women with multiple sclerosis.

Regarding this clone: Its antigen remains unidentified. Per-base quality was not reported, and no clone a single base away is much larger than it.

Libraries were prepared through the immunoSEQ multiplex PCR assay. TCRdb carries this immuneACCESS record with in-frame sequences only. Its versions omit some clonotypes, under half of them owing to an unresolved V gene in the studies checked, with the rest unexplained. This sample holds tens of thousands of clones; around 90% were observed only once. The ten largest clones capture 1.4% of the sample. Cut back by 5 bases and 4 bases, the V and J ends lie 15 bases apart. Reading from cysteine to phenylalanine, the CDR3 counts 15 amino acids. The DNA shown is the 45-base CDR3, in frame from base 1. CDR1 is given as SGHVT and CDR2 as SQSDAQ, both from the germline V gene.

Input material: PBMCs (not recorded whether the cells were cultured). This chain joins TRBV7-4 to TRBJ2-1; the D gene lacks a confident call. The TCR sequence derives from a female donor with multiple sclerosis, enrolled in a pregnancy study. The nucleotide sequence reads as follows: TGTGCCAGCAGCGTAGACCATGTTTCTTACAATGAGCAGTTCTTC. This gives the protein CASSVDHVSYNEQFF.